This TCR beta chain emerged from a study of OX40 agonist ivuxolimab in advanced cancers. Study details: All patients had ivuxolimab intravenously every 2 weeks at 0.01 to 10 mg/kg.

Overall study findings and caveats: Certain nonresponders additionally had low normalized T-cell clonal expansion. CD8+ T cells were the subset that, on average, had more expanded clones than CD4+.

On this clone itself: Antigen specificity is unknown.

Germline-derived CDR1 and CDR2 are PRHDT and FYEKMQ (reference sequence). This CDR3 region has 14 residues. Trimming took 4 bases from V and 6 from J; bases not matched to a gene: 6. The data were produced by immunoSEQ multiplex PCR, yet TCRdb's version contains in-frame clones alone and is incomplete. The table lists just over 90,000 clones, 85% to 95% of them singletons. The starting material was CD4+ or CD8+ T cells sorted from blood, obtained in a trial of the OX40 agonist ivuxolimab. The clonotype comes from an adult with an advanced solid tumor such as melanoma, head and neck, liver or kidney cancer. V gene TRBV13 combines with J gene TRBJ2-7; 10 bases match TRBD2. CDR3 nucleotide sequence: TGTGCCAGCAGCTCCCCCGGGACTAGCGCCGAGCAGTACTTC. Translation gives CASSSPGTSAEQYF.